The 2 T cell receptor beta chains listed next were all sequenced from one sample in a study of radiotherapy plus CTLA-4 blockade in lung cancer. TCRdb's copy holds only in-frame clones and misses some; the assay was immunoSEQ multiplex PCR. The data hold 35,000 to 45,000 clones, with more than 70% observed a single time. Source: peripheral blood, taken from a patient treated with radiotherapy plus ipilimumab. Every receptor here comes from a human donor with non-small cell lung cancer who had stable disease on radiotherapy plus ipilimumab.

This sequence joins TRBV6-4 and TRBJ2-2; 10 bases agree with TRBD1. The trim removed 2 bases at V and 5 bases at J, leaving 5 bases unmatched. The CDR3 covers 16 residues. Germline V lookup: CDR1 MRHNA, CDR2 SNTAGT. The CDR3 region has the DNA TGTGCCAGCAGTGACAAAGGACAGGGGGATACCGGGGAGCTGTTTTTT. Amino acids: CASSDKGQGDTGELFF.

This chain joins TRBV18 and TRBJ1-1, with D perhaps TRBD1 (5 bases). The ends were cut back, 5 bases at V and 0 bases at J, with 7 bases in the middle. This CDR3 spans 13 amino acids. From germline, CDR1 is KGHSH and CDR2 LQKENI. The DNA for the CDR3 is TGTGCCAGCTCAGGGGGGGTGAACACTGAAGCTTTCTTT. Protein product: CASSGGVNTEAFF.